A selection of T cell receptor beta chains follows, all from one sample in a study of identical twins. TCRdb used MiXCR to reprocess the 5' RACE reads, holding one entry per CDR3 protein. The sample includes 500,000 to 550,000 distinct CDR3 sequences, approximately 20% of them seen just once. The same specimen was also included in a second study, on yellow fever vaccine responses in identical twins.

Sequencing was carried out using CD4+ T cells sorted from blood. All receptors derive from a woman under 30 in good health. Both conserved end residues are part of each CDR3. The order of the fields is J gene, V gene, D gene, clone size, CDR3 DNA, CDR3 protein. D genes are given only for firm matches. Some rows have no size entry. The others give once, few or many, or a class for an expanded clone.

TRBJ1-2 | TRBV5-5 | . | . | TGTGCCAGCAGCTTTAATCAGGGACCCGGTTATGGCTACACCTTC | CASSFNQGPGYGYTF
TRBJ2-1 | TRBV10-3 | . | few | TGTGCCATCAGTGAGTGGGGCGGCAGCTCCTACAATGAGCAGTTCTTC | CAISEWGGSSYNEQFF
TRBJ1-1 | TRBV5-6 | . | few | TGTGCCAGCAGCCATCGAACCGTGAACACTGAAGCTTTCTTT | CASSHRTVNTEAFF
TRBJ1-4 | TRBV10-3 | TRBD1 | . | TGTGCCATCAGTGAGCCCGGGACAGGGTCGGAAAAACTGTTTTTT | CAISEPGTGSEKLFF
TRBJ2-7 | TRBV7-9 | . | . | TGTGCCAGCAGCTTAGATGGGGCAACCTACGAGCAGTACTTC | CASSLDGATYEQYF
TRBJ2-7 | TRBV5-5 | . | . | TGTGCCAGCAGCCCGGGGACCGTAAGCTCCTACGAGCAGTACTTC | CASSPGTVSSYEQYF
TRBJ2-1 | TRBV11-2 | TRBD1 | few | TGTGCCAGCAGCATCAATCTACAGGGGGTGGAATACAATGAGCAGTTCTTC | CASSINLQGVEYNEQFF
TRBJ2-1 | TRBV10-1 | . | . | TGCGCCAGCACCGGGACCACCGTGGGTGAGCAGTTCTTC | CASTGTTVGEQFF
TRBJ2-3 | TRBV5-1 | TRBD2 | . | TGCGCCAGCAGCGCGGGGACTAGCGGGGGGGCAAGAGATACGCAGTATTTT | CASSAGTSGGARDTQYF
TRBJ1-1 | TRBV20-1 | . | . | TGCAGTGCGTATGAGGAAAACACTGAAGCTTTCTTT | CSAYEENTEAFF
TRBJ1-2 | TRBV28 | . | few | TGTGCCAGCACCGTCTCGGGCGGCGGAAACTATGGCTACACCTTC | CASTVSGGGNYGYTF
TRBJ2-5 | TRBV5-1 | . | few | TGCGCCAGCAGCTTAGGACAGATTCGGGGGGAGACCCAGTACTTC | CASSLGQIRGETQYF
TRBJ1-1 | TRBV6-1 | . | . | TGTGCCAGCAGCCACGAACAGTCGAACACTGAAGCTTTCTTT | CASSHEQSNTEAFF
TRBJ2-1 | TRBV12-3/TRBV12-4 | TRBD1 | many | TGTGCCAGCAGTCCGACAGGGGGGAATGAGCAGTTCTTC | CASSPTGGNEQFF
TRBJ2-6 | TRBV15 | TRBD2 | . | TGTGCCACCAGCAGAGACGGAGCGGGAAGCTCTGGGGCCAACGTCCTGACTTTC | CATSRDGAGSSGANVLTF
TRBJ2-7 | TRBV7-3 | TRBD2 | . | TGTGCCAGCAGCCCGGGACTAGGGCCCTACGAGCAGTACTTC | CASSPGLGPYEQYF
TRBJ1-1 | TRBV3-1 | . | many | TGTGCCAGCAAAGGAGGGGGGACTGAAGCTTTCTTT | CASKGGGTEAFF
TRBJ2-7 | TRBV4-1 | TRBD2 | . | TGCGCCAGCAGCCAAGAAACGCTAGCGGGAGGGATCTCCTACGAGCAGTACTTC | CASSQETLAGGISYEQYF
TRBJ1-6 | TRBV12-3/TRBV12-4 | . | few | TGTGCCAGCAGTCCGGTCCAGCAGGGGCCCCTCCACTTT | CASSPVQQGPLHF
TRBJ2-7 | TRBV3-1 | . | few | TGTGCCAGCAGCCGCTATTTGTACGAGCAGTACTTC | CASSRYLYEQYF
TRBJ2-7 | TRBV7-2 | TRBD2 | few | TGTGCCAGCAGCCCCCAACCTAGCGGGAGTTCCAGTGGCGAGCAGTACTTC | CASSPQPSGSSSGEQYF
TRBJ2-1 | TRBV24-1 | . | few | TGTGCCACCAGTGATTTGCCCAGGGGCCGCATTAATGAGCAGTTCTTC | CATSDLPRGRINEQFF
TRBJ2-2 | TRBV12-3/TRBV12-4 | . | few | TGTGCCAGCAGCCCCATCTTCGCGAACACCGGGGAGCTGTTTTTT | CASSPIFANTGELFF
TRBJ2-2 | TRBV18 | TRBD1 | . | TGTGCCAGCTCACCACCATCCGCAGGGGGCGGGGAGCTGTTTTTT | CASSPPSAGGGELFF
TRBJ2-3 | TRBV5-1 | . | few | TGCGCCAGCAGCTCGGACAGAAGAACTAGCACAGATACGCAGTATTTT | CASSSDRRTSTDTQYF
TRBJ2-2 | TRBV3-1 | . | . | TGTGCCAGCAGACTCCGGGCGGGATTAAACACCGGGGAGCTGTTTTTT | CASRLRAGLNTGELFF
TRBJ2-1 | TRBV6-5 | . | many | TGTGCCAGCAGTTACTCGTTTGTCCATCCCGGCTCCTACAATGAGCAGTTCTTC | CASSYSFVHPGSYNEQFF
TRBJ1-6 | TRBV27 | TRBD1 | . | TGTGCCAGCAGTTCTGGGACAGTATTACACCTCCACTTT | CASSSGTVLHLHF
TRBJ2-1 | TRBV2 | . | . | TGTGCCAGCACCACGTCCCCGGTCCATGAGCAGTTCTTC | CASTTSPVHEQFF
TRBJ2-7 | TRBV5-1 | TRBD2 | . | TGCGCCAGCAGCTTGGGCGGGAGCGTGCACGAGCAGTACTTC | CASSLGGSVHEQYF
TRBJ2-7 | TRBV9 | TRBD1 | many | TGTGCCAGCAGCGTAGGACAGGGGGTATCATCCTACGAGCAGTACTTC | CASSVGQGVSSYEQYF
TRBJ1-2 | TRBV6-1 | . | few | TGTGCCAGCATCCTTGGCGGGGGCTCAATTGGCTACACCTTC | CASILGGGSIGYTF
TRBJ2-3 | TRBV7-6 | TRBD1 | . | TGTGCCAGCAGCTTATATCGGGGACAGTTTAGCACAGATACGCAGTATTTT | CASSLYRGQFSTDTQYF
TRBJ2-7 | TRBV12-3/TRBV12-4 | TRBD1 | few | TGTGCCAGCAGTTACAGACAGGGGGCAGGCGAGCAGTACTTC | CASSYRQGAGEQYF
TRBJ2-7 | TRBV25-1 | TRBD2 | . | TGTGCCAGCAGTGAATTTTTCGGGACTAGCGTTGAGCAGTACTTC | CASSEFFGTSVEQYF
TRBJ2-5 | TRBV11-2 | . | . | TGTGCCAGCAGCTTAGTGCGCAGCCAAGAGACCCAGTACTTC | CASSLVRSQETQYF
TRBJ1-5 | TRBV12-3/TRBV12-4 | . | few | TGTGCCAGCAGTCCTACTTACTGGCTCGGGCCCCAGCATTTT | CASSPTYWLGPQHF